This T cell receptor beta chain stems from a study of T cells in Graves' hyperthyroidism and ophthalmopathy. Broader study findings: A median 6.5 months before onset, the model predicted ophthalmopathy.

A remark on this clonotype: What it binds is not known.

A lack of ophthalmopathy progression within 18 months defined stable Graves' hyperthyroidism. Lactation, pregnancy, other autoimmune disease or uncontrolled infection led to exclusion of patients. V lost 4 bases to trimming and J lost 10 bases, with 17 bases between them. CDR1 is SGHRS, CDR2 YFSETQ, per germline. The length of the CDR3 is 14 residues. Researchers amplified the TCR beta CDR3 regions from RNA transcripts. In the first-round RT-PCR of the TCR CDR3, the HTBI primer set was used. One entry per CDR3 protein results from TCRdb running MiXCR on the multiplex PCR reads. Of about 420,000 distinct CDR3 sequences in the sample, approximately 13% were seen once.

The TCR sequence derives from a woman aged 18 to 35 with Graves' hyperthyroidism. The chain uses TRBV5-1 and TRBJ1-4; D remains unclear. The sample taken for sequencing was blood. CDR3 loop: CASSAKGQSGKLFF. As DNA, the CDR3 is TGCGCCAGCAGCGCGAAAGGTCAGTCGGGAAAACTGTTTTTT.